The text below deals with one TCR beta chain. The sample originates from a study of cytomegalovirus exposure and HLA in healthy donors. It was with 60 Vbeta and 13 Jbeta primers that the PCR ran. Sequenced by immunoSEQ multiplex PCR; TCRdb stores in-frame clones only, minus some. The data show some 270,000 clones, about 80% seen once. Per the germline V gene, CDR1 is KGHSH and CDR2 is LQKENI. V lost 5 bases, J lost 2 bases, and 9 bases lay in between. The CDR3 covers 13 residues. J is TRBJ1-1 and V is TRBV18; D may be TRBD1 (6 bases). Sequencing input: PBMCs. The clonotype was recovered from a girl aged 2-10 years in good health and CMV-seronegative. CDR3 DNA: TGTGCCAGCTCAACGGGGGGCAACACTGAAGCTTTCTTT. It specifies CASSTGGNTEAFF.